This T cell receptor (beta chain) was identified during a study of OX40 agonist ivuxolimab in advanced cancers. About the research overall: Ivuxolimab was administered intravenously to patients at 0.01 to 10 mg/kg every 2 weeks. Hepatocellular carcinoma, melanoma, renal cell or head and neck cancer was diagnosed in the dose-escalation patients. The study, taken as a whole, reports: Several nonresponders also turned out to have low normalized T-cell clonal expansion.

On cycle 4 day 1 and cycle 7 day 1, as well as at baseline, blood was sampled. TCRdb's copy holds only in-frame clones and misses some; the assay was immunoSEQ multiplex PCR. The sample includes about 54,000 clones, approximately 84% of them seen just once. This CDR3 comprises 18 residues. J was trimmed by 3 bases and V by 4 bases; bases with no gene match: 8. Germline-derived CDR1 and CDR2 are WNHNN and SYGVQD (reference sequence). Notes on this clone: Its antigen is not identified.

The receptor comes from an adult with an advanced solid tumor such as melanoma, head and neck, liver or kidney cancer. V is TRBV10-1 and J is TRBJ2-1; 14 bases agree with TRBD2. Source: CD4+ or CD8+ T cells sorted from blood, taken in a trial of the OX40 agonist ivuxolimab. CDR3 sequence (DNA): TGCGCCAGCAGTGGGGCCTCGACTAGCGGGAGGGTCTACAATGAGCAGTTCTTC. Its protein product is CASSGASTSGRVYNEQFF.